This T cell receptor (delta chain) was identified in a study of gamma-delta T cells after stem cell transplantation. TCRdb reran clone calling via CATT on the RT-PCR reads. In the table there are around 5,700 delta-chain clones, approximately 1.8% of which are singletons. This clone appeared a few times. This CDR3 spans 16 amino acids. The germline CDR1 and CDR2 sequences are GEAIGNYY and EKD. V lost 4 bases and J 2 bases, leaving 19 bases between the germline ends. J is TRDJ1 and V is TRDV2, with unresolved D. The receptor was derived from a human donor. It is not recorded whose cells these are; they may come from a transplant donor. Sequencing was carried out using gamma-delta T cells. The DNA for the CDR3 is TGTGCCTGTGATACCGTGGGTTCGAGTTTGACCGATAAACTCATCTTT. Protein: CACDTVGSSLTDKLIF.